This record concerns one T cell receptor (beta chain) sequence. Its antigen is unknown. The listed sequencing device is Illumina HiSeq 2000. TCR beta cDNA libraries were prepared using 5'RACE template switching, which introduced a universal primer site and unique molecular identifiers. Synthesis of cDNA was primed from the TCR beta constant segment and was followed by two consecutive PCR amplification steps. For the original study's pipeline: MIGEC handled demultiplexing of the reads and grouping by UMI, while MiTCR was used to assemble and quantify clonotypes. To remove erroneous sequences, TCR cDNA sequences were retained only when supported by two or more reads. Downstream repertoire analysis used the tcR package, and clonotypes were matched across fractions by CDR3 nucleotide sequence plus V segment. Antigen specificity was annotated against VDJdb with VDJmatch, allowing one amino acid substitution in CDR3. Once TCRdb had reprocessed the reads, it stored one entry per CDR3 protein sequence and supplied no DNA. Clone size and V and J calls follow TCRdb, not the original study. The table kept for this sample lists hundreds of thousands of distinct CDR3 sequences. Of the sample, less than 7.5% falls within the top ten clones.

A commercial ELISA kit detecting HCMV-specific IgG in serum was used to determine HCMV serostatus. Peripheral blood mononuclear cells were isolated from blood by Ficoll density gradient centrifugation. The germline V gene yields MNHNS for CDR1 and SASEGT for CDR2. The CDR3 spans 16 residues, from the cysteine through the phenylalanine. Only the protein is on record. This sample was taken from a study of T cells expressing NK-cell markers (dated by TCRdb to about 2020). With respect to the entire study: Under ten donors provided sorted CD3+CD56+NKG2C+, CD3+CD56+NKG2C- and CD3+CD56-NKG2C+ T-cell subsets, whose TCR beta-chain repertoires were profiled. Among the eight sequenced donors, only one was HCMV-seronegative, while the other seven were HCMV-seropositive. Randomly selected healthy volunteers, three men and five women, were used as the eight sequenced donors. Illumina HiSeq 2000/2500, MiSeq or NextSeq was used to sequence libraries as 2 x 150 bp reads.

General conclusions and limits of the study: Those dominant clonotypes were again the most abundant among CD3+CD56-NKG2C+ cells in a handful of donors, at about 25-65%. Whether the expanded NKG2C-expressing T cell clones were specific for HCMV antigens remained unclear. In over five donors, the dominant CD3+CD56+NKG2C+ clonotypes were among the top 10 CD8+ clonotypes and accounted for roughly 1.0-8% of CD8+ T cells.

Sequenced input: blood T cells: a sorted CD56 or NKG2C T cell subset, CD4+ or CD8+ T cells, or bulk PBMC T cells (not recorded which). The chain joins TRBV6-1 to TRBJ1-3. The sequence was collected from a woman between 18 and 75 years old in good health. The CDR3 corresponds to CASDWSGPDTTNTIYF.